This entry features one T cell receptor beta chain sequence. Antigen: not known. Profiling relied on immunoSEQ multiplex PCR, and the TCRdb table lists in-frame clones only, not all of them. Here the sample spans 85,000 to 110,000 clones, 80% to 90% being singletons. This sample is drawn from a study of T cell responses to AZD1222 COVID-19 vaccine. Study context: Second-dose timings of about 4 or about 12 weeks were pooled.

This CDR3 region has 13 residues. Germline values: CDR1 WNHNN, CDR2 SYGVQD (reference sequence). Unmatched junction bases numbered 8, after V lost 6 bases and J lost 7 bases. Findings of the study overall: The repertoires were collected only after the peak T cell response. Spike-specific TCR repertoires showed rising breadth and depth after two AZD1222 doses. The sample set comprised mostly white British donors with more females, and clonal diversity was possibly underestimated.

The chain uses TRBV10-1 and TRBJ2-7, with 8 bases that match TRBD1. The clonotype comes from an adult in good health. The sample was peripheral blood, taken on day 0 of AZD1222 vaccination. The CDR3 DNA sequence: TGCGCCAGCAGCGCCGAGAACAGGGGGGAGCAGTACTTC. The encoded protein is CASSAENRGEQYF.